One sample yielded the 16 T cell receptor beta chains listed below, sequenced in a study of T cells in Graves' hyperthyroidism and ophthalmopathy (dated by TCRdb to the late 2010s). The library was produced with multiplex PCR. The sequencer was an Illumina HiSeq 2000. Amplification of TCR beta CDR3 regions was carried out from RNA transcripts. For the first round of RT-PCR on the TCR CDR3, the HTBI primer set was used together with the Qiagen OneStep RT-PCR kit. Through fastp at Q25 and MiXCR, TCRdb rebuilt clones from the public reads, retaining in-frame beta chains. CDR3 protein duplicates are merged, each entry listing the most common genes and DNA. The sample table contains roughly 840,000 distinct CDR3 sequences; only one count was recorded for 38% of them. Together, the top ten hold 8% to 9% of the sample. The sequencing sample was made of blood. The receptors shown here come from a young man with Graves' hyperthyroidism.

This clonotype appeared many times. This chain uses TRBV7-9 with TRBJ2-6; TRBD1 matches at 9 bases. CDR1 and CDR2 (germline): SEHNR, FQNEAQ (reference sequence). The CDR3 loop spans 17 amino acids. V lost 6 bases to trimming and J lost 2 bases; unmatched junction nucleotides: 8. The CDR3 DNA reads TGTGCCAGCAGGGGACAGGGACTTTTTCCTGGGGCCAACGTCCTGACTTTC. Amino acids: CASRGQGLFPGANVLTF. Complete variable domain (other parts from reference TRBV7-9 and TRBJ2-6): DTGVSQNPRHKITKRGQNVTFRCDPISEHNRLYWYRQTLGQGPEFLTYFQNEAQLEKSRLLSDRFSAERPKGSFSTLEIQRTEQGDSAMYLCASRGQGLFPGANVLTFGAGSRLTVL.

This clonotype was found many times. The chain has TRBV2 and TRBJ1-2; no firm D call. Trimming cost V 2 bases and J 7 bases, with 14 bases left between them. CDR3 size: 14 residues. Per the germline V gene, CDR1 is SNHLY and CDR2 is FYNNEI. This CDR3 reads CASSEYTPSSGYTF. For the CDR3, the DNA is TGTGCCAGCAGTGAATATACCCCTTCGAGTGGCTACACCTTC.

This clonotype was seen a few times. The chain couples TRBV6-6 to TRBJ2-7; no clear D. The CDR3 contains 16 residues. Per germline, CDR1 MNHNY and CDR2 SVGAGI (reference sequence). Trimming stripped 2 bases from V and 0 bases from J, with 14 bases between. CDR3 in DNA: TGTGCCAGCAGTTACCCATGGGCAGGCCTCTCCTACGAGCAGTACTTC. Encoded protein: CASSYPWAGLSYEQYF.

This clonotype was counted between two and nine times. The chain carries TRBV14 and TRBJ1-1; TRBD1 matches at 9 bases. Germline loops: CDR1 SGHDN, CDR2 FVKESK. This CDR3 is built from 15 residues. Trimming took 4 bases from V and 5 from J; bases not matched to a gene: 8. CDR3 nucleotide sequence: TGTGCCAGCAGCCGGTGGACAGGGGCGGGGACTGAAGCTTTCTTT. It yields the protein CASSRWTGAGTEAFF. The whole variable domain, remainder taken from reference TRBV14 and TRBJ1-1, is EAGVTQFPSHSVIEKGQTVTLRCDPISGHDNLYWYRRVMGKEIKFLLHFVKESKQDESGMPNNRFLAERTGGTYSTLKVQPAELEDSGVYFCASSRWTGAGTEAFFGQGTRLTVV.

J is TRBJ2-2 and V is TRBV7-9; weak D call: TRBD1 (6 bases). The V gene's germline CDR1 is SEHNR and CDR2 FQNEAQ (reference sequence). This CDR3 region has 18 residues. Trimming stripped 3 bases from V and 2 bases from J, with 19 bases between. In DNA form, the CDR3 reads TGTGCCAGCAGCTTTAGGATCACGGGACATCAAAACACCGGGGAGCTGTTTTTT. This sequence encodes CASSFRITGHQNTGELFF.

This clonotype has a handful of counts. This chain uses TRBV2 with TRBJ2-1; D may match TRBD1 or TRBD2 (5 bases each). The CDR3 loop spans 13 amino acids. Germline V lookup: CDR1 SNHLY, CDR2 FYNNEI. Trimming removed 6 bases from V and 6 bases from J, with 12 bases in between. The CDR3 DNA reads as TGTGCCAGCAGGAGAATCGGGGCCAATGAGCAGTTCTTC. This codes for CASRRIGANEQFF.

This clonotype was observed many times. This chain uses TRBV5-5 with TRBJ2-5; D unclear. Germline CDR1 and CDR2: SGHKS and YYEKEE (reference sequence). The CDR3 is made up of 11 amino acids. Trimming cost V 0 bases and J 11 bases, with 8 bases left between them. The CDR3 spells CASSLGARQYF. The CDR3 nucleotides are TGTGCCAGCAGCTTGGGGGCTCGGCAGTACTTC.

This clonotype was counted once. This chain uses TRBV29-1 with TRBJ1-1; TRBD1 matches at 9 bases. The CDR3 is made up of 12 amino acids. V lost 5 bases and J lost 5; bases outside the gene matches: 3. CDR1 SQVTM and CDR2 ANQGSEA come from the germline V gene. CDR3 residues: CSVWGQGTEAFF. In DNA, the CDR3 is TGCAGCGTTTGGGGACAGGGTACTGAAGCTTTCTTT.

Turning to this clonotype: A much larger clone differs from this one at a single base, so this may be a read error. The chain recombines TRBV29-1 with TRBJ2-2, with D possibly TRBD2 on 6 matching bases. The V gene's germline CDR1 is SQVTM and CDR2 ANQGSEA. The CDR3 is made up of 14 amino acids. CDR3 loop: CSVENAGSTGGLFF. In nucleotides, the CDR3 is TGCAGCGTTGAAAATGCAGGGTCCACCGGGGGGCTGTTTTTT.

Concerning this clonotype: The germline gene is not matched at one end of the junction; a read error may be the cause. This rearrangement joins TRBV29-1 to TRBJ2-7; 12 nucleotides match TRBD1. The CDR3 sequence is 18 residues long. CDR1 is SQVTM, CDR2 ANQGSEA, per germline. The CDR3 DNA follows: TGCAGCGTCAAAGGGACAGGGGGCAGCGGGAGGGCAACCTACGAGCAGTGCTTC. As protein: CSVKGTGGSGRATYEQCF.

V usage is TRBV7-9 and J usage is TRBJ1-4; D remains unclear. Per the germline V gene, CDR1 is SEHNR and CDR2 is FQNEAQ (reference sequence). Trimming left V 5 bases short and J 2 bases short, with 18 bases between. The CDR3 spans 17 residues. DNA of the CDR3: TGTGCCAGCAGCGATTCCCCCCTGATGGGGACTAATGAAAAACTGTTTTTT. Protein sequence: CASSDSPLMGTNEKLFF.

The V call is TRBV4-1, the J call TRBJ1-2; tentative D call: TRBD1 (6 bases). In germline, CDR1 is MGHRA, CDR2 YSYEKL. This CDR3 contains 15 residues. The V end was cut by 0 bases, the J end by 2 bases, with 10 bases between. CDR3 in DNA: TGCGCCAGCAGCCAAGAAGGGGGAGACAACTATGGCTACACCTTC. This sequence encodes CASSQEGGDNYGYTF.

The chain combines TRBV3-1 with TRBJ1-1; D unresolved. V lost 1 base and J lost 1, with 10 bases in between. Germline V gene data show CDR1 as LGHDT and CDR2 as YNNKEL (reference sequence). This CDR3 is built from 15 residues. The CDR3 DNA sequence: TGTGCCAGCAGCCAAGTTGTTATGGGGAACACTGAAGCTTTCTTT. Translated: CASSQVVMGNTEAFF.

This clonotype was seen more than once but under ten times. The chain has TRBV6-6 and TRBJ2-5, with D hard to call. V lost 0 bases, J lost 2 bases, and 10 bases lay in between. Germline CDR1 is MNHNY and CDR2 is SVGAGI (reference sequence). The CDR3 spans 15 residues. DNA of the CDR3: TGTGCCAGCAGTTACTCCCCCCGGCGTCAAGAGACCCAGTACTTC. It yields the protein CASSYSPRRQETQYF.

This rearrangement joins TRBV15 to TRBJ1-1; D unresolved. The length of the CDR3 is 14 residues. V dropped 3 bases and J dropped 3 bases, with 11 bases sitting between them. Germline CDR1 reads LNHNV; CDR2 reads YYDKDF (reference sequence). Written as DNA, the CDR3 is TGTGCCACCAGCAGCGTAGCTGGTCACACTGAAGCTTTCTTT. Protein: CATSSVAGHTEAFF.

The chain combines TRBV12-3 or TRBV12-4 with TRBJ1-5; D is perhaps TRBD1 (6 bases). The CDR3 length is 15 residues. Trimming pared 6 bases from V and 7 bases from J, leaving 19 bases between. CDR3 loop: CASRPKGDRRQPQHF. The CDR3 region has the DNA TGTGCCAGCAGGCCTAAGGGGGATCGGCGGCAGCCCCAGCATTTT.